This is a list of T cell receptor beta chains from one sample in a study of lymphopenia after photon versus proton radiotherapy. Measured with immunoSEQ multiplex PCR; TCRdb has only the in-frame clones, and not every one. The table shows approximately 66,000 clones, with about 86% occurring only once. The sample in question was peripheral blood, obtained from a patient treated with photon-based radiotherapy. Receptors were obtained from a man in his forties with gastric cancer. The CDR3 runs from the conserved cysteine through the conserved F or W. The order of the fields is J gene, D gene, V gene, clone size, CDR3 DNA, CDR3 protein. The D gene is left open where the match is weak. Clone size is stated in some rows and not others, as once, few, many or a class when expanded.

J gene: TRBJ1-1; D gene: -; V gene: TRBV18; clone size: -; CDR3 DNA: TGTGCCAGCTCATACCAAGGAGGGGCTAATGAAGCTTTCTTT; CDR3 protein: CASSYQGGANEAFF
J gene: TRBJ2-3; D gene: TRBD2; V gene: TRBV5-1; clone size: -; CDR3 DNA: TGCGCCAGCAGCCTATGGCGACTAGCGGGGCGCACAGATACGCAGTATTTT; CDR3 protein: CASSLWRLAGRTDTQYF
J gene: TRBJ2-7; D gene: TRBD1; V gene: TRBV11-2; clone size: once; CDR3 DNA: TGTGCCAGCAGCTACGACAGGGGCCCCTTGAGCGAGCAGTACTTC; CDR3 protein: CASSYDRGPLSEQYF
J gene: TRBJ2-5; D gene: -; V gene: TRBV5-5; clone size: few; CDR3 DNA: TGTGCCAGCAGCCCCAGGACAGTGAGTAGGACAGAGACCCAGTACTTC; CDR3 protein: CASSPRTVSRTETQYF
J gene: TRBJ2-7; D gene: TRBD2; V gene: TRBV30; clone size: -; CDR3 DNA: TGTGCCTGGAACCCCCTACCGGGACTAGCGGGTTACGAGCAGTACTTC; CDR3 protein: CAWNPLPGLAGYEQYF
J gene: TRBJ2-3; D gene: -; V gene: TRBV9; clone size: -; CDR3 DNA: TGTGCCAGCAGCGTAGGGCAGGGTGCAGATACGCAGTATTTT; CDR3 protein: CASSVGQGADTQYF
J gene: TRBJ2-3; D gene: -; V gene: TRBV29-1; clone size: -; CDR3 DNA: TGCAGCGCCCGTCCGGGGGATACGCAGTATTTT; CDR3 protein: CSARPGDTQYF
J gene: TRBJ1-1; D gene: TRBD1; V gene: TRBV9; clone size: -; CDR3 DNA: TGTGCCAGCAGCCCAGGGGGCGCCCAGAACACTGAAGCTTTCTTT; CDR3 protein: CASSPGGAQNTEAFF
J gene: TRBJ1-1; D gene: -; V gene: TRBV13; clone size: -; CDR3 DNA: TGTGCCAGCAGCTTACATACGAACACTGAAGCTTTCTTT; CDR3 protein: CASSLHTNTEAFF
J gene: TRBJ1-1; D gene: -; V gene: TRBV9; clone size: -; CDR3 DNA: TGTGCCAGCAGCCCAGGCGGGATCATGAACACTGAAGCTTTCTTT; CDR3 protein: CASSPGGIMNTEAFF
J gene: TRBJ2-7; D gene: -; V gene: TRBV11-2; clone size: -; CDR3 DNA: TGTGCCAGCAGCTGGAGCCAGGGTGGGAACTACGAGCAGTACTTC; CDR3 protein: CASSWSQGGNYEQYF
J gene: TRBJ1-1; D gene: TRBD1; V gene: TRBV19; clone size: -; CDR3 DNA: TGTGCCAGTAGTCCGTGGGACAGGGGGAGCACTGAAGCTTTCTTT; CDR3 protein: CASSPWDRGSTEAFF
J gene: TRBJ1-2; D gene: -; V gene: TRBV10-3; clone size: once; CDR3 DNA: TGTGCCATCACAAGGGCAGGGGCAGAGGGCTACACCTTC; CDR3 protein: CAITRAGAEGYTF
J gene: TRBJ1-5; D gene: -; V gene: TRBV4-3; clone size: -; CDR3 DNA: TGCGCCAGCAGCCAAGAGGTCAGCTATAGCAATCAGCCCCAGCATTTT; CDR3 protein: CASSQEVSYSNQPQHF
J gene: TRBJ2-1; D gene: -; V gene: TRBV19; clone size: -; CDR3 DNA: TGTGCCAGTAAAGACAATGAGCAGTTCTTC; CDR3 protein: CASKDNEQFF
J gene: TRBJ1-2; D gene: TRBD1; V gene: TRBV7-8; clone size: -; CDR3 DNA: TGTGCCAGCAGCTTTGGTCGGACAGGAGCTGGCTACACCTTC; CDR3 protein: CASSFGRTGAGYTF
J gene: TRBJ2-7; D gene: -; V gene: TRBV19; clone size: -; CDR3 DNA: TGTGCCAGTAGTGGGCAGGCTAACCCCTCCTACGAGCAGTACTTC; CDR3 protein: CASSGQANPSYEQYF
J gene: TRBJ2-2; D gene: TRBD2; V gene: TRBV6-5; clone size: -; CDR3 DNA: TGTGCCAGCAAGGCCGGGGGGGAGCACACCGGGGAGCTGTTTTTT; CDR3 protein: CASKAGGEHTGELFF
J gene: TRBJ1-5; D gene: -; V gene: TRBV5-6; clone size: -; CDR3 DNA: TGTGCCAGCTCAGCGATGGATAGCAATCAGCCCCAGCATTTT; CDR3 protein: CASSAMDSNQPQHF
J gene: TRBJ1-2; D gene: -; V gene: TRBV7-2; clone size: -; CDR3 DNA: TGTGCCAGCAGCTTAGTACAGGGACTCTATGGCTACACCTTC; CDR3 protein: CASSLVQGLYGYTF
J gene: TRBJ2-2; D gene: TRBD2; V gene: TRBV7-7; clone size: -; CDR3 DNA: TGTGCCAGCAGCTTGACTAGCGGGACGAACACCGGGGAGCTGTTTTTT; CDR3 protein: CASSLTSGTNTGELFF
J gene: TRBJ1-2; D gene: TRBD1; V gene: TRBV30; clone size: -; CDR3 DNA: TGTGCCTGGACCCGCGACAGGGACTATGGCTACACCTTC; CDR3 protein: CAWTRDRDYGYTF
J gene: TRBJ1-4; D gene: -; V gene: TRBV2; clone size: few; CDR3 DNA: TGTGCCAGCAGTGAAGAGGGGGTCGGTGAAAAACTGTTTTTT; CDR3 protein: CASSEEGVGEKLFF
J gene: TRBJ2-2; D gene: -; V gene: TRBV29-1; clone size: -; CDR3 DNA: TGCAGCGTTGAAGAGGGACTGGCGAACACCGGGGAGCTGTTTTTT; CDR3 protein: CSVEEGLANTGELFF
J gene: TRBJ2-1; D gene: -; V gene: TRBV2; clone size: -; CDR3 DNA: TGTGCCACCCTCGGGGGGACACCGAACAATGAGCAGTTCTTC; CDR3 protein: CATLGGTPNNEQFF
J gene: TRBJ1-1; D gene: -; V gene: TRBV7-8; clone size: once; CDR3 DNA: TGTGCCAGCAGCTTAGTCGGGGTCAGTTACCTGAACACTGAAGCTTTCTTT; CDR3 protein: CASSLVGVSYLNTEAFF
J gene: TRBJ2-1; D gene: -; V gene: TRBV9; clone size: -; CDR3 DNA: TGTGCCAGCAGCGTAGCCACCTTATCCAATGAGCAGTTCTTC; CDR3 protein: CASSVATLSNEQFF
J gene: TRBJ2-1; D gene: TRBD1; V gene: TRBV5-1; clone size: -; CDR3 DNA: TGCGCCAGCAGCTTAGCCGAGCGGGGACAGGGCTACAATGAGCAGTTCTTC; CDR3 protein: CASSLAERGQGYNEQFF
J gene: TRBJ2-5; D gene: TRBD2; V gene: TRBV12-5; clone size: -; CDR3 DNA: TGTGCTAGTGGGTTAGCGGGGCCGGGGGCGGAGACCCAGTACTTC; CDR3 protein: CASGLAGPGAETQYF
J gene: TRBJ2-1; D gene: -; V gene: TRBV6-1; clone size: -; CDR3 DNA: TGTGCCAGCAGTGAACCGGGGCAATCCAATGAGCAGTTCTTC; CDR3 protein: CASSEPGQSNEQFF
J gene: TRBJ2-2; D gene: -; V gene: TRBV5-6; clone size: -; CDR3 DNA: TGTGCCAGCAGCTTTTGGGGACTGAACACCGGGGAGCTGTTTTTT; CDR3 protein: CASSFWGLNTGELFF
J gene: TRBJ1-1; D gene: -; V gene: TRBV7-2; clone size: -; CDR3 DNA: TGTGCCAGCAGCTTAAGGGGACAAATGAACACTGAAGCTTTCTTT; CDR3 protein: CASSLRGQMNTEAFF
J gene: TRBJ1-2; D gene: -; V gene: TRBV7-2; clone size: -; CDR3 DNA: TGTGCCAGCAGCTTAGATCCAACCGGGACATCCCCTGGCTACACCTTC; CDR3 protein: CASSLDPTGTSPGYTF
J gene: TRBJ1-3; D gene: -; V gene: TRBV18; clone size: -; CDR3 DNA: TGTGCCAGCTCACGAGAAGGAAACACCATATATTTT; CDR3 protein: CASSREGNTIYF
J gene: TRBJ1-2; D gene: TRBD1; V gene: TRBV11-2; clone size: -; CDR3 DNA: TGTGCCAGCAGCCTAGGACAGGGATATGGCTACACCTTC; CDR3 protein: CASSLGQGYGYTF
J gene: TRBJ1-1; D gene: -; V gene: TRBV5-1; clone size: -; CDR3 DNA: TGCGCCAGCAGCTTGGGGGGGACCTCGAACACTGAAGCTTTCTTT; CDR3 protein: CASSLGGTSNTEAFF
J gene: TRBJ1-1; D gene: TRBD1; V gene: TRBV7-2; clone size: -; CDR3 DNA: TGTGCCAGCAGCTTTCGACCGTTAGGACAGGGCAACAGTGAAGCTTTCTTT; CDR3 protein: CASSFRPLGQGNSEAFF
J gene: TRBJ2-1; D gene: -; V gene: TRBV7-2; clone size: -; CDR3 DNA: TGTGCCAGCAGCCCACGCTCCTACAATGAGCAGTTCTTC; CDR3 protein: CASSPRSYNEQFF
J gene: TRBJ1-2; D gene: -; V gene: TRBV6-5; clone size: -; CDR3 DNA: TGTGCCAGCAGTTACTCTCGGACACACGGCCGCTACACCTTC; CDR3 protein: CASSYSRTHGRYTF
J gene: TRBJ1-4; D gene: -; V gene: TRBV7-9; clone size: -; CDR3 DNA: TGTGCCAGCACCCGGTCGGGGTCTACTAATGAAAAACTGTTTTTT; CDR3 protein: CASTRSGSTNEKLFF
J gene: TRBJ1-2; D gene: -; V gene: TRBV4-3; clone size: -; CDR3 DNA: TGCGCCAGCAGCCAAGACCGGGCCTCCACCCATGGCTACACCTTC; CDR3 protein: CASSQDRASTHGYTF